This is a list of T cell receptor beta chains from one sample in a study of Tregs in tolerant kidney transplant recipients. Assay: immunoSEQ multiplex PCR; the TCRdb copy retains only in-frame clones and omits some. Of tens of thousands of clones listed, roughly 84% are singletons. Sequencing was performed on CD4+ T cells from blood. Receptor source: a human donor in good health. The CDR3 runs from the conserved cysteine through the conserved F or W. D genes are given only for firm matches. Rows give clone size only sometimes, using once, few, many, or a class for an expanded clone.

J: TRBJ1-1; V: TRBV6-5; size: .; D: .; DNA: TGTGCCACCTACCGAACGTTAAACACTGAAGCTTTCTTT; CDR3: CATYRTLNTEAFF
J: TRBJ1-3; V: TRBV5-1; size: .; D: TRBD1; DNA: TGCGCCAGCAGCCGGAACAGGGGGGCCGGAAACACCATATATTTT; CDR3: CASSRNRGAGNTIYF
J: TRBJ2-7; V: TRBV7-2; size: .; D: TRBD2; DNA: TGTGCCAGCAGCTTAAAGGCTAGCGGGGTTGGATCCTACGAGCAGTACTTC; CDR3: CASSLKASGVGSYEQYF
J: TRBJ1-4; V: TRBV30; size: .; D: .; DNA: TGTGCCTGGAGTGTGCTCAGTCCTCGTCACTCAACTAATGAAAAACTGTTTTTT; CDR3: CAWSVLSPRHSTNEKLFF
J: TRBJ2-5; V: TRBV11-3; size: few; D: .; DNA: TGTGCCAGCAGCGCCAGGGACCCAGAGGGAGAGACCCAGTACTTC; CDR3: CASSARDPEGETQYF
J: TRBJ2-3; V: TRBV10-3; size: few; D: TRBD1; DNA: TGTGCCATCAGTGAGTCGAAACCGGGACAGGTAACAGATACGCAGTATTTT; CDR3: CAISESKPGQVTDTQYF
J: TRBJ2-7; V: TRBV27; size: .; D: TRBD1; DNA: TGTGCCAGCAGTCCGTCCAGGGGGCCCTACGAGCAGTACTTC; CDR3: CASSPSRGPYEQYF
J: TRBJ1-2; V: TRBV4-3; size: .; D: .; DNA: TGCGCCAGCAGCCAAGATCTGGTAGGAACCAACTATGGCTACACCTTC; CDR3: CASSQDLVGTNYGYTF
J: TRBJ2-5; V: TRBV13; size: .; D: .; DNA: TGTGCCAGCAGCAACCTCGGGACAGGAGCGGGGGTGGGGACCCAGTACTTC; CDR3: CASSNLGTGAGVGTQYF
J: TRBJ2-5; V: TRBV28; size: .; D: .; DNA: TGTGCCAGCCAAGAGGGAACTAGCCCTCAAGAGACCCAGTACTTC; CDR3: CASQEGTSPQETQYF
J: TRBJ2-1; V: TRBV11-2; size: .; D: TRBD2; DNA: TGTGCCAGCAGCCGCGACGGGGGGGGAATATACAATGAGCAGTTCTTC; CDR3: CASSRDGGGIYNEQFF
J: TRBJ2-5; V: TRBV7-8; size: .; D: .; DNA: TGTGCCAGCAATATAGCCAAACAAGAGACCCAGTACTTC; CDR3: CASNIAKQETQYF
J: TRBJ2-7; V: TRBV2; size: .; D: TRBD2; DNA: TGTGCCAGCAGTGTCGGGGGGGAGCAGTACTTC; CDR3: CASSVGGEQYF
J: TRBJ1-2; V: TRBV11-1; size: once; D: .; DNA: TGTGCCAGCAGCTACTCCGGGACAATGATATATGGCTACACCTTC; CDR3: CASSYSGTMIYGYTF
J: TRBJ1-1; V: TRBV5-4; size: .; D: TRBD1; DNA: TGTGCCAGCACCCGACAGGGCGAGAACACTGAAGCTTTCTTT; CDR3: CASTRQGENTEAFF
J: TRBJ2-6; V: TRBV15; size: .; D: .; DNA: TGTGCCACCAGCAGAGATAGGGGTACCGGGGCCAACGTCCTGACTTTC; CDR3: CATSRDRGTGANVLTF
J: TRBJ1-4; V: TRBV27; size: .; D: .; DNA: TGTGCCAGCAGTTTTGAAGGGCCCGGGAGAGAAAAACTGTTTTTT; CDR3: CASSFEGPGREKLFF